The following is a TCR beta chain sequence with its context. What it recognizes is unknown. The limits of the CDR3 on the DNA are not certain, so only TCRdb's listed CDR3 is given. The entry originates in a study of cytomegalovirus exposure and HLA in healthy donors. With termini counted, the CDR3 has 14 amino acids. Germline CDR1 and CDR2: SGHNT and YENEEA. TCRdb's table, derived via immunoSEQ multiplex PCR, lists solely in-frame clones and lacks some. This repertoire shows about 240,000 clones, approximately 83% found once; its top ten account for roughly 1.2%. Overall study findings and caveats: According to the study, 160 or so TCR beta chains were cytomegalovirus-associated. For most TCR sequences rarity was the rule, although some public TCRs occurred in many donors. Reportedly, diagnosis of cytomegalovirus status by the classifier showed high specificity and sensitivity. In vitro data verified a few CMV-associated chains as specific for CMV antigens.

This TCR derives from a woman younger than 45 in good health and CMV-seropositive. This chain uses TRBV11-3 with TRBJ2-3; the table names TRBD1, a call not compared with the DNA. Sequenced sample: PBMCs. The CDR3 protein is CASSFFGSSDTQYF.